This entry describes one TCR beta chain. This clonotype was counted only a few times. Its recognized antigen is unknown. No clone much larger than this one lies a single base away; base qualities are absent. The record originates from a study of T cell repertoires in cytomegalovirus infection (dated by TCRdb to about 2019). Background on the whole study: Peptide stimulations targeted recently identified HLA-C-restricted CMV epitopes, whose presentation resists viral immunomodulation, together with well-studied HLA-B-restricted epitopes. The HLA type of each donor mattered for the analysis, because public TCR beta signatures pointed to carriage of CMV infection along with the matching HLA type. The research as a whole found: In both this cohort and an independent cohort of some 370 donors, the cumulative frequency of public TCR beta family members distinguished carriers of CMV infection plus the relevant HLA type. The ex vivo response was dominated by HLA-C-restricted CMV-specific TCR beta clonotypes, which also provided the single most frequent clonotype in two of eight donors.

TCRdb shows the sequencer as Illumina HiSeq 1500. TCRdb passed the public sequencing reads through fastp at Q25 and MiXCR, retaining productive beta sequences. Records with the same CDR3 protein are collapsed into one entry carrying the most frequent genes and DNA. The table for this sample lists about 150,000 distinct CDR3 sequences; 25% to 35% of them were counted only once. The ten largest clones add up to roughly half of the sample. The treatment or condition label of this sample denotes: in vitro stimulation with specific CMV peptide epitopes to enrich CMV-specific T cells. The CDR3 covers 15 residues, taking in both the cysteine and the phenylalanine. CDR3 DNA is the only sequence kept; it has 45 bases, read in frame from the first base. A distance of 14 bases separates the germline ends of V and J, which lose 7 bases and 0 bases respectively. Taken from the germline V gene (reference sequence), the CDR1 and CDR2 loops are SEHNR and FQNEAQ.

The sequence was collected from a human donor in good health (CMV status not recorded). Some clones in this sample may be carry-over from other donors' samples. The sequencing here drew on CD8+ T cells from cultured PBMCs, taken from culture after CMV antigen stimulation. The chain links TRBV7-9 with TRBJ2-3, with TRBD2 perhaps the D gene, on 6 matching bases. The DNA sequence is TGTGCCAGCACCGAGAGCGGGTCCAGCACAGATACGCAGTATTTT. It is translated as CASTESGSSTDTQYF.